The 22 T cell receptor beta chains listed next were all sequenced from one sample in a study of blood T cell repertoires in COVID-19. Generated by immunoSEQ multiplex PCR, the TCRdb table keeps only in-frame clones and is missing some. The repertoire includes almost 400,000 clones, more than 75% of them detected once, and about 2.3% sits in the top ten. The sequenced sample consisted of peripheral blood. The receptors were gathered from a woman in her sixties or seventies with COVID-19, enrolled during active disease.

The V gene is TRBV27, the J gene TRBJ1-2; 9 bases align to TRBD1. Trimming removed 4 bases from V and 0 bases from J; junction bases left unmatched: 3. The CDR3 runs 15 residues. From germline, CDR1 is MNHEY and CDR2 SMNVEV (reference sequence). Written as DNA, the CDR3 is TGTGCCAGCAGTTCTTACAGGGGGCCTAACTATGGCTACACCTTC. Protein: CASSSYRGPNYGYTF.

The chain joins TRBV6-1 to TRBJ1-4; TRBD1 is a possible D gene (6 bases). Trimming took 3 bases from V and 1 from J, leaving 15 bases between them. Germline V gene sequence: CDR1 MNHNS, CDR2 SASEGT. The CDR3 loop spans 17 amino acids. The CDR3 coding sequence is TGTGCCAGCAGTGAGGGGGCCTCAGGGAGAACTAATGAAAAACTGTTTTTT. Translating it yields CASSEGASGRTNEKLFF.

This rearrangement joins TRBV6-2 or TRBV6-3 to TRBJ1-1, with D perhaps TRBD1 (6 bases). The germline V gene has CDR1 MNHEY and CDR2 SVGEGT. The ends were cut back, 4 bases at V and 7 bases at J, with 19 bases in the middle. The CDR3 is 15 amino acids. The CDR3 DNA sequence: TGTGCCAGCAGTTCGACGGACACCCCAGGGGATGAAGCTTTCTTT. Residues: CASSSTDTPGDEAFF.

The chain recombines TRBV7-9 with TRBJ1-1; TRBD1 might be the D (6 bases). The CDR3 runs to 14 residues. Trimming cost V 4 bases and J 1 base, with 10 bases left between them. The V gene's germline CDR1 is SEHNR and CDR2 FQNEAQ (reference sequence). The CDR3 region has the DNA TGTGCCAGCAGCTCAAAAGGGGGGAACACTGAAGCTTTCTTT. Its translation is CASSSKGGNTEAFF. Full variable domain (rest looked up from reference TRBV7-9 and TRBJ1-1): DTGVSQNPRHKITKRGQNVTFRCDPISEHNRLYWYRQTLGQGPEFLTYFQNEAQLEKSRLLSDRFSAERPKGSFSTLEIQRTEQGDSAMYLCASSSKGGNTEAFFGQGTRLTVV.

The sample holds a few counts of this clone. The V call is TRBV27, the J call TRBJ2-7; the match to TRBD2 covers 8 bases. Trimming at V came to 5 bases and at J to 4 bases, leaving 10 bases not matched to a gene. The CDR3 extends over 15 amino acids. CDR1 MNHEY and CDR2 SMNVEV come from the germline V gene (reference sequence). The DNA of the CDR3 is TGTGCCAGCAGTATACGACTAGCGAGGGGGTACGAGCAGTACTTC. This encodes CASSIRLARGYEQYF.

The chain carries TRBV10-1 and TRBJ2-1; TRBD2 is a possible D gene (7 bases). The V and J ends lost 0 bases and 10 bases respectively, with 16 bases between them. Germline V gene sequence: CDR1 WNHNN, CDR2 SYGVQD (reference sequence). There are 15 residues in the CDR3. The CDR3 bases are TGCGCCAGCAGTGAGTCTCGCGGGGGCCTTAGCGAGCAGTTCTTC. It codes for CASSESRGGLSEQFF.

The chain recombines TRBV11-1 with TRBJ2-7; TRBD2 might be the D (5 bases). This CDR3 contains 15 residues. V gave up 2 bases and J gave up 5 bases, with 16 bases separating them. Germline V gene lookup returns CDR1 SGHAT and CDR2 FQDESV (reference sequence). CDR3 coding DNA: TGTGCCAGCAGCTTAAACATCGGGGATTGGGACGAGCAGTACTTC. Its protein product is CASSLNIGDWDEQYF.

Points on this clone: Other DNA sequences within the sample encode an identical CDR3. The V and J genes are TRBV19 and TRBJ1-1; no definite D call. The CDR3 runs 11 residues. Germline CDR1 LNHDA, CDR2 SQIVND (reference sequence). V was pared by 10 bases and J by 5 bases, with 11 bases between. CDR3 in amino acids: CATTGRTEAFF. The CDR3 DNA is TGTGCCACCACGGGGAGGACTGAAGCTTTCTTT. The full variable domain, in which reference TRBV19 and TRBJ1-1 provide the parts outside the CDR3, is DGGITQSPKYLFRKEGQNVTLSCEQNLNHDAMYWYRQDPGQGLRLIYYSQIVNDFQKGDIAEGYSVSREKKESFPLTVTSAQKNPTAFYLCATTGRTEAFFGQGTRLTVV.

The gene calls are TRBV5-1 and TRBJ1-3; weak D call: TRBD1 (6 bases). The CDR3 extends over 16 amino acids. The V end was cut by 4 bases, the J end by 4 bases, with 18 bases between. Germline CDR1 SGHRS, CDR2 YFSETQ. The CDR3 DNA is TGCGCCAGCAGCACCGGACAGTGGAGAGAGGGAAACACCATATATTTT. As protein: CASSTGQWREGNTIYF.

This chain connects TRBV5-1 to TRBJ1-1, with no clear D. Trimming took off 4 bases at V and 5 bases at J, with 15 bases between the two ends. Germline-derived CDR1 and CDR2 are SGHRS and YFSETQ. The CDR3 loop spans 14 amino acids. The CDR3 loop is CASSPTEGWTEAFF. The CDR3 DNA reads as TGCGCCAGCAGCCCCACAGAGGGATGGACTGAAGCTTTCTTT. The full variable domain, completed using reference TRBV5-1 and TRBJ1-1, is KAGVTQTPRYLIKTRGQQVTLSCSPISGHRSVSWYQQTPGQGLQFLFEYFSETQRNKGNFPGRFSGRQFSNSRSEMNVSTLELGDSALYLCASSPTEGWTEAFFGQGTRLTVV.

The CDR3 bases are TGTGCCAGCAGTGGGGGCCACGAGCAGTACTTC. It encodes CASSGGHEQYF. V is TRBV12-3 or TRBV12-4 and J is TRBJ2-7, with a possible D match to TRBD1 (6 bases). The V end lost 5 bases, the J end lost 5 bases, and 7 bases lay between the germline ends. CDR3 size: 11 residues.

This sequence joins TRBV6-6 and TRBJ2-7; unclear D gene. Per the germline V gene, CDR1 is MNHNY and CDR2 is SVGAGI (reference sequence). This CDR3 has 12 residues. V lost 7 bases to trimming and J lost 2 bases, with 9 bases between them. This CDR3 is CASISPTYEQYF. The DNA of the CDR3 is TGTGCCAGCATTTCACCTACCTACGAGCAGTACTTC.

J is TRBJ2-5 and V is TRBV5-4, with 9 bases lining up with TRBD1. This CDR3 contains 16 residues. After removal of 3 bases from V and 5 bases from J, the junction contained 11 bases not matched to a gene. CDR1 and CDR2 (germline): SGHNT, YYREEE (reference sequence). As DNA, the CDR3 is TGTGCCAGCAGCTCAGCCGGGACAGGGATACTGGAGACCCAGTACTTC. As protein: CASSSAGTGILETQYF.

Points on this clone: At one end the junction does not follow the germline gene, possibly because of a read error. CDR3: CASSLERANTEAFF. CDR3 DNA sequence: TGCGCCAGCAGTTTGGAGAGGGCGAACACTGAAGCTTTCTTT. This chain links TRBV5-1 with TRBJ1-1, with unresolved D. Germline CDR1 SGHRS, CDR2 YFSETQ. The CDR3 runs to 14 residues.

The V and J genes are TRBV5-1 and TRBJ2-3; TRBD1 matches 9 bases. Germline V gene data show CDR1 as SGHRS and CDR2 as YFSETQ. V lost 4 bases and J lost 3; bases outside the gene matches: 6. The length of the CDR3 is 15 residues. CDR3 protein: CASSLPQGATDTQYF. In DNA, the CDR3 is TGCGCCAGCAGCCTACCACAGGGGGCAACAGATACGCAGTATTTT.

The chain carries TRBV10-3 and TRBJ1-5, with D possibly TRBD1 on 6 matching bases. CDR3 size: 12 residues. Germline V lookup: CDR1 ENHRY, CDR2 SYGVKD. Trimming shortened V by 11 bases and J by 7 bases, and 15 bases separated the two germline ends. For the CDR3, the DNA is TGTGCCGCCAGCCCAGGGGAACAGCCCCAGCATTTT. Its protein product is CAASPGEQPQHF.

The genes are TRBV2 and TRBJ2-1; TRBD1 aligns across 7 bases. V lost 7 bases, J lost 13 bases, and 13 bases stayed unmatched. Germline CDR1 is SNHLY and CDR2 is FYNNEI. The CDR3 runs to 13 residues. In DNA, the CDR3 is TGTGCCAGCACAACGGACCCCGGGACAGATCAGTTCTTC. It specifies CASTTDPGTDQFF. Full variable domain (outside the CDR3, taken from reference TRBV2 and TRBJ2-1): EPEVTQTPSHQVTQMGQEVILRCVPISNHLYFYWYRQILGQKVEFLVSFYNNEISEKSEIFDDQFSVERPDGSNFTLKIRSTKLEDSAMYFCASTTDPGTDQFFGPGTRLTVL.

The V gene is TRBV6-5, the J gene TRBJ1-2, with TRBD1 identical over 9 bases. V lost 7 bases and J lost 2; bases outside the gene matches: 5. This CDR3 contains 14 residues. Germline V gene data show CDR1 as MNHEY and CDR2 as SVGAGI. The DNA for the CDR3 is TGTGCCAGCAAGGGGGACAGGGAGAACTATGGCTACACCTTC. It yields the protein CASKGDRENYGYTF.

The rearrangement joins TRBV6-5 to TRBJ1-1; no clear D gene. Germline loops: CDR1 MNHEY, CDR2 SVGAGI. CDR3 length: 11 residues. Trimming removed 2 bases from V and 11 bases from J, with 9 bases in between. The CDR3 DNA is TGTGCCAGCAGTTACGGACTCCCGGCTTTCTTT. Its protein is CASSYGLPAFF.

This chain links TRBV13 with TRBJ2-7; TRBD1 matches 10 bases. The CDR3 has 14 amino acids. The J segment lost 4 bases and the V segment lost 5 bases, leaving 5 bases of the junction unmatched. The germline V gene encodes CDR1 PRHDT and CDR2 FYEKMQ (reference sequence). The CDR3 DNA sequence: TGTGCCAGCAGCAGCCGGGACAGGGGATACGAGCAGTACTTC. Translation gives CASSSRDRGYEQYF.

The CDR3: CASSVGTTTEKLFF. The CDR3 coding sequence is TGTGCCAGCAGCGTGGGGACAACGACCGAAAAACTGTTTTTT. This sequence joins TRBV9 and TRBJ1-4; D is possibly TRBD1 (6 bases). The CDR3 has 14 residues. The germline V and J ends were trimmed by 2 bases and 8 bases, with 13 bases remaining between them. The germline V gene encodes CDR1 SGDLS and CDR2 YYNGEE.

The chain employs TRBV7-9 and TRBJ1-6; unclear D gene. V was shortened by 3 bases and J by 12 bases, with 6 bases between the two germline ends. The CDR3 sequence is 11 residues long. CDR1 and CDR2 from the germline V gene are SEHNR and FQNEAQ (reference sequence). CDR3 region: CASSLAGPLHF. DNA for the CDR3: TGTGCCAGCAGCTTGGCTGGACCCCTCCACTTT.